This T cell receptor beta chain was captured in a study of CD8+ T cells in alopecia areata. For the study at large: Skin was taken from roughly 6-13-month-old C3H/HeJ graft donors that had spontaneous alopecia and grafted onto roughly 6-10-week-old female C3H/HeJ mice.

Note on this clone: Its antigen is as yet unknown. The genes are named according to mouse. The CDR3 goes on 4 residues after the read ends, and that part is filled in from the germline J gene.

CDR3 size: 16 residues. The junction had 6 bases not matched to a gene; V was cut back by 3 bases and J by 3 bases. Germline lookup yields CDR1 NSQYPW and CDR2 LRSPGD (reference sequence). Notes on the study in general: Whereas mice showed it more clearly, TCR sharing across patients was murkier, possibly because of HLA. Affected lesional scalp, above all in alopecia totalis/universalis, was more clonal than normal scalp. Scalp samples also yield sequences from resident alphabeta T cells of normal skin.

RNA was isolated and reverse transcribed to cDNA, the sequencing template. Clones were read by immunoSEQ multiplex PCR, and TCRdb kept only the in-frame ones, dropping some. The specimen has roughly 110,000 clones, none found just once. The chain uses TRBV1 and TRBJ2-4; 10 nucleotides agree with TRBD2. What was sequenced was lesional skin. This TCR was recovered from a C3H/HeJ mouse with alopecia areata. MHC haplotype here: H2-k. CDR3 sequence: CTCSALRLGGQNTLYF. Partial CDR3 DNA: TGCACCTGCAGTGCCCTCCGACTGGGGGGCCAAAAC.